Shown below are 20 T cell receptor beta chains from a single sample sequenced in a study of T cell responses to AZD1222 COVID-19 vaccine. The repertoire was sequenced with immunoSEQ multiplex PCR; TCRdb's copy has only in-frame clones and lacks some. The sample lists over 150,000 clones; 85% to 90% were seen once. The sequencing here drew on peripheral blood, taken on day 0 of AZD1222 vaccination. Source of these receptors: an adult in good health.

The gene calls are TRBV6-5 and TRBJ2-1; D tentatively fits TRBD1 or TRBD2 (5 bases each). The length of the CDR3 is 14 residues. The germline CDR1 and CDR2 sequences are MNHEY and SVGAGI. Trimming shortened V by 7 bases and J by 5 bases, and 15 bases separated the two germline ends. The chain's CDR3 is CASTGSSGHNEQFF. The CDR3 DNA reads as TGTGCCAGCACGGGCTCATCGGGGCACAATGAGCAGTTCTTC.

Here the CDR3 DNA reads TGTGCCAGCAGTTTGACAGGGGCAAAAAAGCAGTACTTC. It encodes CASSLTGAKKQYF. This chain joins TRBV28 and TRBJ2-7; 8 nucleotides line up with TRBD1. V lost 3 bases, J lost 8 bases, and 6 bases stayed unmatched. The CDR3 has 13 amino acids. The V gene's germline CDR1 is MDHEN and CDR2 SYDVKM.

Here the CDR3 reads CATSRAGQGNEKLFF. The CDR3 DNA reads TGTGCCACCAGCAGAGCGGGACAGGGTAACGAAAAACTGTTTTTT. This chain links TRBV15 with TRBJ1-4, with 9 positions matching TRBD1. This CDR3 has 15 amino acids. Losses at the gene ends were 1 base for V and 8 bases for J; bases not matched to a gene: 5. Germline values: CDR1 LNHNV, CDR2 YYDKDF (reference sequence).

This chain uses TRBV7-2 with TRBJ1-1; 9 bases line up with TRBD1. Germline lookup yields CDR1 SGHTA and CDR2 FQGNSA. V lost 1 base, J lost 9 bases, and 9 bases stayed unmatched. The CDR3 spans 15 residues. CDR3 in DNA: TGTGCCAGCAGCTTAGTAGGGACAGGGATAGAAAAAGCTTTCTTT. Translation: CASSLVGTGIEKAFF.

The V and J genes are TRBV2 and TRBJ2-5; possibly TRBD2 for D (6 bases). The germline CDR1 and CDR2 sequences are SNHLY and FYNNEI. CDR3 length: 16 residues. V lost 7 bases, J lost 0 bases, and 18 bases lay in between. The CDR3 coding sequence is TGTGCCAGCACCAATCTTCTTGCGGGGTACCAAGAGACCCAGTACTTC. Its translation is CASTNLLAGYQETQYF.

This sequence joins TRBV7-8 and TRBJ2-5, with D tentatively TRBD2 (5 bases). The CDR3 has 14 residues. CDR1 and CDR2 (germline): SGHVS, FQNEAQ. V was shortened by 1 base and J by 7 bases, with 13 bases between the two germline ends. CDR3 coding DNA: TGTGCCAGCAGCTTAGAATGGGCCGAGGGGACCCAGTACTTC. Translated: CASSLEWAEGTQYF.

The chain uses TRBV7-9 and TRBJ2-2; the D is unclear. The V gene lost 5 bases and the J gene lost 2 bases, with 12 bases spanning the gap. The CDR3 runs 15 residues. CDR1 is SEHNR and CDR2 is FQNEAQ in the germline V gene (reference sequence). The CDR3, as DNA: TGTGCCAGCAGCCAAGGGTACCTCAACACCGGGGAGCTGTTTTTT. Its protein is CASSQGYLNTGELFF.

V is TRBV7-2 and J is TRBJ2-2; D unclear. V gave up 3 bases and J gave up 0 bases, with 8 bases separating them. Germline V gene data show CDR1 as SGHTA and CDR2 as FQGNSA. The CDR3 runs 15 residues. CDR3 residues: CASSFVHANTGELFF. The CDR3 nucleotides read TGTGCCAGCAGCTTCGTCCACGCGAACACCGGGGAGCTGTTTTTT.

The chain carries TRBV11-3 and TRBJ2-2; weak D call: TRBD1 (6 bases). V was cut by 8 bases and J by 2 bases, with 12 bases left in between. The germline CDR1 and CDR2 sequences are SGHNT and YENEEA. The CDR3 runs to 14 residues. The CDR3 spells CASGRDTNTGELFF. For the CDR3, the DNA is TGTGCCAGCGGCCGGGACACCAACACCGGGGAGCTGTTTTTT. Full variable domain (rest looked up from reference TRBV11-3 and TRBJ2-2): EAGVVQSPRYKIIEKKQPVAFWCNPISGHNTLYWYLQNLGQGPELLIRYENEEAVDDSQLPKDRFSAERLKGVDSTLKIQPAELGDSAVYLCASGRDTNTGELFFGEGSRLTVL.

V and J are TRBV6-5 and TRBJ2-7; TRBD2 agrees at 8 bases. CDR1 MNHEY and CDR2 SVGAGI come from the germline V gene. Losses at the gene ends were 8 bases for V and 3 bases for J; bases not matched to a gene: 9. The CDR3 sequence is 14 residues long. The CDR3 is CASHRGGAVYEQYF. Written as DNA, the CDR3 is TGTGCCAGCCACCGGGGGGGCGCAGTCTACGAGCAGTACTTC.

This sequence joins TRBV5-5 and TRBJ2-1; unclear D gene. V lost 0 bases, J lost 6 bases, and 7 bases lay in between. CDR1 is SGHKS, CDR2 YYEKEE, per germline (reference sequence). This CDR3 spans 13 amino acids. DNA for the CDR3: TGTGCCAGCAGCTTGGTGCAGACCAATGAGCAGTTCTTC. This sequence encodes CASSLVQTNEQFF.

The rearrangement links TRBV2 to TRBJ2-7; 13 nucleotides line up with TRBD2. V was pared by 6 bases and J by 0 bases, with 2 bases of the junction left unmatched. CDR1 SNHLY and CDR2 FYNNEI come from the germline V gene. The CDR3 is 15 residues long. CDR3 DNA sequence: TGTGCCAGCAGAACTAGCGGGGGGGCCTCCTACGAGCAGTACTTC. It codes for CASRTSGGASYEQYF.

V is TRBV7-3 and J is TRBJ2-5; D is perhaps TRBD2 (5 bases). The CDR3 sequence is 13 residues long. The germline V gene has CDR1 SGHTA and CDR2 FQGTGA. V lost 2 bases to trimming and J lost 3 bases, with 7 bases between them. The CDR3 coding sequence is TGTGCCAGCAGCTTACAGAGGGAAGAGACCCAGTACTTC. Translated: CASSLQREETQYF.

V usage is TRBV5-4 and J usage is TRBJ2-1; a possible D gene is TRBD1 (6 bases). The CDR3 is 13 residues long. CDR1 is SGHNT, CDR2 YYREEE, per germline (reference sequence). V was shortened by 3 bases and J by 6 bases, with 10 bases between the two germline ends. CDR3 protein: CASSYQGSNEQFF. The CDR3 DNA is TGTGCCAGCAGCTACCAGGGGAGCAATGAGCAGTTCTTC.

This chain joins TRBV7-2 and TRBJ2-3; TRBD1 matches 7 bases. The germline CDR1 and CDR2 sequences are SGHTA and FQGNSA. This CDR3 has 16 residues. J gave up 1 base and V 3 bases, and 7 bases lay outside the gene matches. CDR3 DNA sequence: TGTGCCAGCAGCTTTAGAGGGGGCTACCGCACAGATACGCAGTATTTT. Encoded protein: CASSFRGGYRTDTQYF.

The chain combines TRBV5-5 with TRBJ2-6; D perhaps matches TRBD1 (5 bases). The germline gives CDR1 SGHKS, CDR2 YYEKEE (reference sequence). This CDR3 is built from 17 residues. V was trimmed by 1 base and J by 2 bases, leaving 13 bases between them. The CDR3: CASSLITGNTGANVLTF. The CDR3, as DNA: TGTGCCAGCAGCTTGATAACAGGAAACACTGGGGCCAACGTCCTGACTTTC.

This sequence joins TRBV13 and TRBJ2-3, with 12 bases aligning to TRBD1. J was trimmed by 4 bases and V by 1 base; bases with no gene match: 3. Germline assignment: CDR1 PRHDT and CDR2 FYEKMQ (reference sequence). This CDR3 region has 16 residues. The CDR3 here is CASSLVGTGGADTQYF. DNA of the CDR3: TGTGCCAGCAGCTTAGTCGGGACAGGGGGCGCAGATACGCAGTATTTT. Full variable domain (remainder filled in from reference TRBV13 and TRBJ2-3): AAGVIQSPRHLIKEKRETATLKCYPIPRHDTVYWYQQGPGQDPQFLISFYEKMQSDKGSIPDRFSAQQFSDYHSELNMSSLELGDSALYFCASSLVGTGGADTQYFGPGTRLTVL.

V and J are TRBV4-3 and TRBJ2-5; 10 bases agree with TRBD2. J gave up 4 bases and V 0 bases, and 8 bases lay outside the gene matches. Per the germline V gene, CDR1 is LGHNA and CDR2 is YSLEER. This CDR3 has 17 amino acids. The CDR3 bases are TGCGCCAGCAGCCAAGATGTCAGCGGGGGGGGCGGAGAGACCCAGTACTTC. Protein product: CASSQDVSGGGGETQYF.

The chain carries TRBV6-2 or TRBV6-3 and TRBJ2-1; 7 bases map to TRBD1. The CDR3 covers 15 residues. The germline CDR1 and CDR2 sequences are MNHEY and SVGEGT. The V segment lost 6 bases and the J segment 8 bases; nucleotides outside the gene matches: 13. CDR3 coding DNA: TGTGCCAGCAGCTCAAAAGAGACAGGGATCGATGAGCAGTTCTTC. Its protein is CASSSKETGIDEQFF.

On this clone: Other DNA variants within this sample encode the same CDR3. The rearrangement joins TRBV12-3 or TRBV12-4 to TRBJ1-2; D gene unclear. Trimming took 3 bases from V and 4 from J, leaving 9 bases between them. CDR3 size: 13 residues. CDR3 coding DNA: TGTGCCAGCAGTTTGGGCAGAAGCTATGGCTACACCTTC. It encodes CASSLGRSYGYTF.